A single sample is the source of the 30 T cell receptor beta chains below, sequenced in a study of shared clonotypes between healthy human individuals (dated by TCRdb to 2018 to 2021). Library preparation was by the immunoSEQ multiplex PCR assay. The table comes from immuneACCESS by way of TCRdb, which keeps in-frame sequences with V and J called. Part of the clones is missing from these tables; in studies checked, under half for an unresolved V gene and the rest for unknown reasons. The table for this sample lists more than 900,000 clones; 75% to 80% of them were counted only once. The ten largest account for around 0.61% of the sample. The sequenced sample consisted of memory CD4+ T cells from PBMCs. The cell subset or site label for this specimen denotes: CD45RA-negative fraction. These receptors were collected from a man between 18 and 29 years old in good health. Some clones in this sample may be carry-over from other donors' samples.

The gene calls are TRBV30 and TRBJ1-5; D unresolved. The CDR3 has 14 amino acids. Germline CDR1 and CDR2: GTSNPN and SVGIG (reference sequence). V gave up 1 base and J gave up 2 bases, with 9 bases separating them. The CDR3 loop reads CAWSGGLGNQPQHF. Here the CDR3 DNA reads TGTGCCTGGAGTGGAGGACTGGGCAATCAGCCCCAGCATTTT.

V and J are TRBV19 and TRBJ2-7, with D possibly matching TRBD1 (5 bases). In germline, CDR1 is LNHDA, CDR2 SQIVND (reference sequence). V lost 0 bases to trimming and J lost 7 bases, with 16 bases between them. The CDR3 contains 15 residues. The CDR3 sequence: CASSIDLGPTYEQYF. The CDR3 nucleotides read TGTGCCAGTAGTATAGATCTGGGGCCGACTTATGAGCAGTACTTC.

The chain combines TRBV9 with TRBJ2-6; no clear D. Germline CDR1 reads SGDLS; CDR2 reads YYNGEE. V lost 0 bases and J lost 2, with 12 bases in between. The CDR3 contains 17 residues. The CDR3 here is CASSVGLRLTGANVLTF. CDR3 DNA: TGTGCCAGCAGCGTAGGGCTAAGGTTGACTGGGGCCAACGTCCTGACTTTC. The entire variable domain, with the rest obtained from reference TRBV9 and TRBJ2-6, is as follows: DSGVTQTPKHLITATGQRVTLRCSPRSGDLSVYWYQQSLDQGLQFLIQYYNGEERAKGNILERFSAQQFPDLHSELNLSSLELGDSALYFCASSVGLRLTGANVLTFGAGSRLTVL.

The V and J genes are TRBV7-2 and TRBJ2-3; 11 positions agree with TRBD2. After removal of 1 base from V and 8 bases from J, the junction contained 8 bases not matched to a gene. In germline, CDR1 is SGHTA, CDR2 FQGNSA. This CDR3 contains 16 residues. The CDR3 reads CASSLEGTSGSSTQYF. The CDR3 coding sequence is TGTGCCAGCAGCTTAGAAGGTACTAGCGGGAGTTCTACGCAGTATTTT.

In its sample, this clone was seen a few times. The chain joins TRBV7-3 to TRBJ2-3; 9 nucleotides line up with TRBD2. This CDR3 region has 14 residues. V trimming: 1 base; J trimming: 4 bases; junction bases outside the gene matches: 0. The V gene's germline CDR1 is SGHTA and CDR2 FQGTGA. In nucleotides, the CDR3 is TGTGCCAGCAGCTTAATAGCGGGAGCAGATACGCAGTATTTT. Protein sequence: CASSLIAGADTQYF.

The chain recombines TRBV19 with TRBJ2-1; maybe TRBD1 (5 bases). Germline V gene data show CDR1 as LNHDA and CDR2 as SQIVND (reference sequence). CDR3 length: 18 amino acids. V shed 1 base and J shed 7 bases, with 23 bases lying between them. The chain's CDR3 is CASSIGLRSKTVSNEQFF. The CDR3 region has the DNA TGTGCCAGTAGTATAGGACTTCGGAGTAAGACAGTGAGTAATGAGCAGTTCTTC.

This clone was recorded once. This chain joins TRBV5-4 and TRBJ2-5; D unresolved. CDR1 and CDR2 from the germline V gene are SGHNT and YYREEE (reference sequence). Trimming shortened V by 1 base and J by 0 bases, and 4 bases separated the two germline ends. The CDR3 consists of 13 residues. The CDR3 bases are TGTGCCAGCAGCTTGCTTGACCAAGAGACCCAGTACTTC. Translating it yields CASSLLDQETQYF.

In its sample, this clone was seen once. The V and J genes are TRBV7-2 and TRBJ2-1, with D perhaps TRBD2 (6 bases). The V gene's germline CDR1 is SGHTA and CDR2 FQGNSA. The CDR3 loop spans 14 amino acids. Trimming removed 2 bases at V and 5 bases at J, with 10 bases between. CDR3 DNA sequence: TGTGCCAGCAGCTTACTGGACTATAACAATGAGCAGTTCTTC. Encoded protein: CASSLLDYNNEQFF.

The rearrangement joins TRBV2 to TRBJ2-7, with 8 bases lining up with TRBD2. This CDR3 has 15 residues. Germline CDR1 reads SNHLY; CDR2 reads FYNNEI. V shed 1 base and J 6 bases; nucleotides not matched to a gene: 8. CDR3 DNA sequence: TGTGCCAGCAGTGAAGGGGCGGGAGGTGTAAGCGAGCAGTACTTC. It specifies CASSEGAGGVSEQYF.

The J gene is TRBJ2-7, the V gene TRBV7-9; D is perhaps TRBD1 (6 bases). Looked up from germline, CDR1 is SEHNR and CDR2 is FQNEAQ (reference sequence). Trimming stripped 5 bases from V and 12 bases from J, with 17 bases between. The CDR3 runs to 12 residues. Written as DNA, the CDR3 is TGTGCCAGCAGCCCCCAGACAGGATCGGTGTACTTC. Protein product: CASSPQTGSVYF.

The gene calls are TRBV7-9 and TRBJ2-3; D is possibly TRBD1 (6 bases). Germline V gene lookup returns CDR1 SEHNR and CDR2 FQNEAQ (reference sequence). V lost 5 bases and J 3 bases, leaving 15 bases between the germline ends. CDR3 length: 15 residues. The CDR3 protein is CASSPDRPGTDTQYF. The CDR3, as DNA: TGTGCCAGCAGCCCAGACAGGCCGGGGACAGATACGCAGTATTTT.

The chain is built from TRBV7-2 and TRBJ2-1; 7 bases agree with TRBD2. There are 13 residues in the CDR3. The ends lost 4 bases at V and 9 bases at J; junction bases unmatched: 6. Germline values: CDR1 SGHTA, CDR2 FQGNSA. In DNA form, the CDR3 reads TGTGCCAGCAGCTGGGAGGGTGCTGGTGAGCAGTTCTTC. This gives the protein CASSWEGAGEQFF.

V gene TRBV28 combines with J gene TRBJ2-2, with no clear D. The CDR3 is 13 residues long. Germline CDR1 reads MDHEN; CDR2 reads SYDVKM. V was clipped by 8 bases and J by 4 bases, with 11 bases between them. The CDR3 bases are TGTGCCAGCCAAGTCCAACTCACCGGGGAGCTGTTTTTT. This sequence encodes CASQVQLTGELFF.

Turning to this clone: As the CDR3 is not closed by the conserved phenylalanine or tryptophan, this likely results from a read error. The genes are TRBV30 and TRBJ1-6; no clear D. The CDR3 spans 11 residues. Germline lookup yields CDR1 GTSNPN and CDR2 SVGIG (reference sequence). V lost 0 bases to trimming and J lost 9 bases, with 3 bases between them. Written as DNA, the CDR3 is TGTGCCTGGAGTGTTATTTCACCCCTCCACCTT. Its translation is CAWSVISPLHL.

The chain carries TRBV9 and TRBJ2-3; TRBD1 agrees at 8 bases. The CDR3 is made up of 17 amino acids. V was clipped by 0 bases and J by 1 base; unmatched bases: 7. The V gene's germline CDR1 is SGDLS and CDR2 YYNGEE. For the CDR3, the DNA is TGTGCCAGCAGCGTAGGAAGACAGGGGTGGGGCACAGATACGCAGTATTTT. Protein: CASSVGRQGWGTDTQYF.

The chain joins TRBV4-1 to TRBJ2-1, with 7 bases fitting TRBD2. V trimming: 0 bases; J trimming: 5 bases; junction bases outside the gene matches: 13. There are 18 residues in the CDR3. Germline CDR1 and CDR2: MGHRA and YSYEKL. CDR3 loop: CASSQDWSGGGPHNEQFF. The CDR3 coding sequence is TGCGCCAGCAGCCAAGATTGGTCCGGGGGAGGGCCCCACAATGAGCAGTTCTTC.

V and J are TRBV10-3 and TRBJ2-1; the match to TRBD2 covers 7 bases. Germline assignment: CDR1 ENHRY and CDR2 SYGVKD. This CDR3 comprises 18 residues. Trimming at V came to 5 bases and at J to 2 bases, leaving 15 bases not matched to a gene. CDR3 protein: CAISRKGVAGATYNEQFF. The DNA of the CDR3 is TGTGCCATCAGTAGGAAGGGCGTAGCGGGCGCTACCTACAATGAGCAGTTCTTC.

This clone occurred many times. This chain links TRBV7-3 with TRBJ2-1; possible D gene TRBD2, 5 bases. This CDR3 contains 15 residues. The V gene's germline CDR1 is SGHTA and CDR2 FQGTGA. Trimming stripped 1 base from V and 4 bases from J, with 11 bases between. The CDR3 sequence is CASSLNGGIYNEQFF. CDR3 coding DNA: TGTGCCAGCAGCTTAAACGGAGGTATTTACAATGAGCAGTTCTTC.

The chain combines TRBV13 with TRBJ2-2; D not certain. Germline CDR1 is PRHDT and CDR2 is FYEKMQ (reference sequence). The CDR3 spans 14 residues. V lost 4 bases to trimming and J lost 6 bases, with 12 bases between them. In DNA, the CDR3 is TGTGCCAGCAGCTCTGGGCGTGGGTCCGGGGAGCTGTTTTTT. Its protein product is CASSSGRGSGELFF. The full variable domain, rest sourced from reference TRBV13 and TRBJ2-2, is AAGVIQSPRHLIKEKRETATLKCYPIPRHDTVYWYQQGPGQDPQFLISFYEKMQSDKGSIPDRFSAQQFSDYHSELNMSSLELGDSALYFCASSSGRGSGELFFGEGSRLTVL.

The genes are TRBV4-2 and TRBJ2-3, with 8 bases fitting TRBD1. CDR1 and CDR2 from the germline V gene are LGHNA and YNFKEQ. The CDR3 covers 15 residues. V shed 2 bases, J shed 6 bases, and the junction held 7 bases outside the gene matches. The CDR3 DNA reads TGTGCCAGCAGCCAATTGACAGGGGAGACGGATACGCAGTATTTT. This sequence encodes CASSQLTGETDTQYF.

CDR3 DNA: TGTGCCAGCAGCAATCACCCGACTTATTCCTACGAGCAGTACTTC. This translates into CASSNHPTYSYEQYF. V gene TRBV7-8 combines with J gene TRBJ2-7; unclear D gene. Germline V CDR1 and CDR2: SGHVS, FQNEAQ. Trimming left V 5 bases short and J 1 base short, with 15 bases between. The CDR3 has 15 residues.

The chain carries TRBV11-2 and TRBJ1-5; D remains ambiguous. V dropped 5 bases and J dropped 3 bases, with 5 bases sitting between them. CDR1 and CDR2 (germline): SGHAT, FQNNGV. This CDR3 region has 12 residues. The CDR3 reads CASSPANQPQHF. The CDR3 nucleotides are TGTGCCAGCAGCCCAGCCAATCAGCCCCAGCATTTT.

The rearrangement uses TRBV7-2 and TRBJ2-2; 7 bases map to TRBD1. In germline, CDR1 is SGHTA, CDR2 FQGNSA. V shed 4 bases, J shed 6 bases, and the junction held 5 bases outside the gene matches. The CDR3 extends over 14 amino acids. CDR3 nucleotides: TGTGCCAGCAGCTCGGACAGGTGGGCCGGGGAGCTGTTTTTT. Translated, it gives CASSSDRWAGELFF.

To note about this clone: This likely traces to a read error, being one base from a far larger clone. Other DNA sequences in the sample encode the same CDR3. The chain combines TRBV30 with TRBJ2-5, with D hard to call. V was clipped by 1 base and J by 4 bases, with 4 bases between them. The CDR3 loop spans 11 amino acids. CDR1 and CDR2 (germline): GTSNPN, SVGIG (reference sequence). CDR3 coding DNA: TGTGCCTGGAGTGGGGGAGAGACCCAGTACTTC. This encodes CAWSGGETQYF. The variable domain in full, completed from reference TRBV30 and TRBJ2-5, reads SQTIHQWPATLVQPVGSPLSLECTVEGTSNPNLYWYRQAAGRGLQLLFYSVGIGQISSEVPQNLSASRPQDRQFILSSKKLLLSDSGFYLCAWSGGETQYFGPGTRLLVL.

V usage is TRBV30 and J usage is TRBJ1-1; 9 bases are a match to TRBD1. The ends lost 8 bases at V and 5 bases at J; junction bases unmatched: 9. Germline lookup yields CDR1 GTSNPN and CDR2 SVGIG (reference sequence). This CDR3 contains 13 residues. The CDR3 sequence is CAGGTGRATEAFF. The CDR3 DNA follows: TGTGCCGGGGGGACAGGGCGTGCAACTGAAGCTTTCTTT.

V usage is TRBV5-6 and J usage is TRBJ2-7; 7 bases map to TRBD2. V was pared by 2 bases and J by 1 base, with 0 bases of the junction left unmatched. Germline CDR1 SGHDT, CDR2 YYEEEE. There are 13 residues in the CDR3. In DNA, the CDR3 is TGTGCCAGCAGCTTAGCGGGGTCCTACGAGCAGTACTTC. Translation: CASSLAGSYEQYF.

This chain connects TRBV5-8 to TRBJ2-3; 15 bases map to TRBD2. J was trimmed by 4 bases and V by 4 bases; bases with no gene match: 4. Germline V gene lookup returns CDR1 SGHTS and CDR2 YDEGEE. CDR3 length equals 16 residues. CDR3 nucleotides: TGTGCCAGCAGCGGAGGGACTAGCGGGAGGTCAGATACGCAGTATTTT. Protein sequence: CASSGGTSGRSDTQYF. Together with reference TRBV5-8 and TRBJ2-3, the CDR3 gives the full variable domain: EAGVTQSPTHLIKTRGQQATLRCSPISGHTSVYWYQQALGLGLQFLLWYDEGEERNRGNFPPRFSGRQFPNYSSELNVNALELEDSALYLCASSGGTSGRSDTQYFGPGTRLTVL.

V and J are TRBV27 and TRBJ1-5; the D is unclear. V lost 2 bases and J 7 bases, leaving 9 bases between the germline ends. Germline V lookup: CDR1 MNHEY, CDR2 SMNVEV (reference sequence). This CDR3 region has 13 residues. The CDR3 region has the DNA TGTGCCAGCAGTTTAAATACCGTCCAGCCCCAGCATTTT. Amino acid sequence: CASSLNTVQPQHF.

The chain recombines TRBV7-2 with TRBJ2-2, with TRBD2 matching over 12 bases. Germline CDR1 and CDR2: SGHTA and FQGNSA. The CDR3 runs to 17 residues. The V segment lost 5 bases and the J segment 7 bases; nucleotides outside the gene matches: 11. The CDR3 is CASSDRLAGVWDGELFF. Here the CDR3 DNA reads TGTGCCAGCAGCGATAGACTAGCGGGAGTGTGGGACGGGGAGCTGTTTTTT.

The chain employs TRBV6-1 and TRBJ1-1, with D unresolved. The germline gives CDR1 MNHNS, CDR2 SASEGT. CDR3 length: 11 amino acids. Trimming shortened V by 8 bases and J by 10 bases, and 14 bases separated the two germline ends. For the CDR3, the DNA is TGTGCCAGCGGCTACGGGATTGGAGCTTTCTTT. Amino acid sequence: CASGYGIGAFF.